These 20 T cell receptor beta chains originate from one sample sequenced in a study of blood T cells in healthy people across ages. The use of a sample-barcoded 5' primer and a J-beta primer mix characterized a second PCR of about 7 to 12 cycles. TCRdb fed the 5' RACE reads into MiXCR, producing one record per CDR3 protein. The sample shows about 580,000 distinct CDR3 sequences, roughly 48% of them seen only once. Sequencing was performed on blood. The source of these receptors is an older man in good health.

The V and J genes are TRBV7-2 and TRBJ2-1, with 8 bases identical to TRBD2. The V and J ends lost 1 base and 13 bases, in that order; junction bases with no gene match: 9. Germline CDR1 reads SGHTA; CDR2 reads FQGNSA. This CDR3 has 14 residues. The CDR3 DNA sequence: TGTGCCAGCAGCTTAGAACTAGCGGAAGAGACCCAGTTCTTC. Protein: CASSLELAEETQFF.

This clonotype occurred once. The CDR3 reads CSEQDALAKNIQYF. The CDR3 DNA reads TGCAGTGAACAGGATGCCTTAGCCAAAAACATTCAGTACTTC. The chain carries TRBV20-1 and TRBJ2-4; D is possibly TRBD1 (5 bases). V was shortened by 7 bases and J by 0 bases, with 13 bases between the two germline ends. Germline values: CDR1 DFQATT, CDR2 SNEGSKA (reference sequence). The CDR3 has 14 amino acids.

This clonotype was observed a few times. Here the CDR3 DNA reads TGTGCCAGCGGCGAACCTAGCGACCACAATGAGCAGTTCTTC. This codes for CASGEPSDHNEQFF. The chain carries TRBV6-2 or TRBV6-3 and TRBJ2-1; TRBD2 is a possible D gene (6 bases). V lost 8 bases, J lost 5 bases, and 16 bases lay in between. The germline gives CDR1 MNHEY, CDR2 SVGEGT. The CDR3 is 14 residues long.

The chain links TRBV29-1 to TRBJ1-4; 9 bases map to TRBD1. The junction had 8 bases not matched to a gene; V was cut back by 4 bases and J by 5 bases. From germline, CDR1 is SQVTM and CDR2 ANQGSEA. CDR3 length: 15 residues. CDR3 in amino acids: CSVGAGTGRNEKLFF. In DNA form, the CDR3 reads TGCAGCGTTGGGGCTGGGACAGGGAGGAATGAAAAACTGTTTTTT.

The genes are TRBV7-9 and TRBJ2-5, with D possibly matching TRBD2 (6 bases). The germline CDR1 and CDR2 sequences are SEHNR and FQNEAQ (reference sequence). This CDR3 has 15 amino acids. V lost 0 bases, J lost 2 bases, and 10 bases lay in between. This CDR3 reads CASSLAVGTQETQYF. The CDR3 DNA reads as TGTGCCAGCAGCTTAGCGGTCGGGACTCAAGAGACCCAGTACTTC.

This clonotype has only a few counts. V is TRBV20-1 and J is TRBJ1-1, with D possibly TRBD1 on 6 matching bases. Trimming stripped 0 bases from V and 4 bases from J, with 15 bases between. CDR3 length equals 15 residues. CDR1 is DFQATT, CDR2 SNEGSKA, per germline (reference sequence). For the CDR3, the DNA is TGCAGTGCTAGAGATCCCGCGACAGGAACCACTGAAGCTTTCTTT. Translated: CSARDPATGTTEAFF.

The CDR3 protein is CASSGDGGVVSGELFF. In nucleotides, the CDR3 is TGTGCCAGCAGCGGCGATGGGGGAGTGGTGTCCGGGGAGCTGTTTTTT. This rearrangement joins TRBV9 to TRBJ2-2, with D perhaps given as TRBD1 or TRBD2 (5 bases each). The ends were cut back, 3 bases at V and 6 bases at J, with 18 bases in the middle. This CDR3 comprises 16 residues. Germline CDR1 and CDR2: SGDLS and YYNGEE.

This clonotype was detected only a few times. This chain links TRBV7-3 with TRBJ2-1; TRBD2 aligns across 7 bases. The CDR3 contains 15 residues. Germline V lookup: CDR1 SGHTA, CDR2 FQGTGA. V lost 4 bases, J lost 4 bases, and 7 bases stayed unmatched. CDR3 sequence: CASSSTGTTYNEQFF. In nucleotides, the CDR3 is TGTGCCAGCAGCTCTACCGGGACTACTTACAATGAGCAGTTCTTC. The entire variable domain, with the rest obtained from reference TRBV7-3 and TRBJ2-1, is as follows: GAGVSQTPSNKVTEKGKYVELRCDPISGHTALYWYRQSLGQGPEFLIYFQGTGAADDSGLPNDRFFAVRPEGSVSTLKIQRTERGDSAVYLCASSSTGTTYNEQFFGPGTRLTVL.

The chain is built from TRBV20-1 and TRBJ2-5, with TRBD2 matching over 12 bases. The closer fit of TRBJ2-7 to the DNA end suggests the J call may be wrong. CDR3 size: 16 residues. Germline V lookup: CDR1 DFQATT, CDR2 SNEGSKA (reference sequence). The CDR3, as DNA: TGCAGTGCTAGAGATCAACAAACTAGCGGGAGGTACGAGCAGTACTTC. It translates to CSARDQQTSGRYEQYF.

This rearrangement joins TRBV28 to TRBJ2-1, with TRBD2 matching over 8 bases. After removal of 6 bases from V and 1 base from J, the junction contained 2 bases not matched to a gene. There are 14 residues in the CDR3. The germline gives CDR1 MDHEN, CDR2 SYDVKM. The CDR3 loop is CASRAGASYNEQFF. As DNA, the CDR3 is TGTGCCAGCAGAGCGGGAGCATCCTACAATGAGCAGTTCTTC.

This clonotype has more than one count but fewer than ten. The genes are TRBV20-1 and TRBJ2-4, with 9 bases lining up with TRBD2. Matching the DNA end better, TRBJ2-7 makes the J call doubtful. The germline V gene has CDR1 DFQATT and CDR2 SNEGSKA (reference sequence). The CDR3 runs 14 residues. This CDR3 is CSAPTAGGPYEQYF. Here the CDR3 DNA reads TGCAGTGCTCCGACGGCGGGAGGGCCGTACGAGCAGTACTTC.

This clonotype was counted at least ten times. The chain employs TRBV6-6 and TRBJ2-3; no clear D. The CDR3 is made up of 14 amino acids. The V end was cut by 2 bases, the J end by 5 bases, with 11 bases between. Per the germline V gene, CDR1 is MNHNY and CDR2 is SVGAGI (reference sequence). The CDR3 region is CASSYLSPQDTQYF. The DNA of the CDR3 is TGTGCCAGCAGTTACCTTTCACCCCAAGATACGCAGTATTTT.

This clonotype turned up a few times. The chain links TRBV7-2 to TRBJ2-3, with D possibly TRBD1 on 6 matching bases. Deletions cut 1 base from V and 0 bases from J, with 11 bases between. This CDR3 comprises 16 residues. Germline CDR1 and CDR2: SGHTA and FQGNSA. The CDR3 protein is CASSLVGQISTDTQYF. For the CDR3, the DNA is TGTGCCAGCAGCTTAGTTGGACAGATTAGCACAGATACGCAGTATTTT.

This clonotype was recorded many times. The chain joins TRBV9 to TRBJ2-3; D may be TRBD2 (6 bases). CDR1 SGDLS and CDR2 YYNGEE come from the germline V gene. This CDR3 has 15 residues. With 3 bases removed from V and 0 bases from J, the gap between germline ends came to 11 bases. Written as DNA, the CDR3 is TGTGCCAGCAGCGCTAGCGCTTTTAGCACAGATACGCAGTATTTT. Translating it yields CASSASAFSTDTQYF.

This chain uses TRBV5-1 with TRBJ2-1, with unresolved D. The CDR3 totals 14 residues. The germline V gene encodes CDR1 SGHRS and CDR2 YFSETQ. Trimming left V 5 bases short and J 8 bases short, with 17 bases between. CDR3 loop: CASRPSFTEYEQFF. CDR3 nucleotide sequence: TGCGCCAGCAGGCCTTCCTTTACCGAGTATGAGCAGTTCTTC.

On this clonotype itself: With a much larger clone just one base away, this may be a read error. V and J are TRBV6-6 and TRBJ1-6; D is ambiguous. This CDR3 is 16 amino acids long. Germline V gene sequence: CDR1 MNHNY, CDR2 SVGAGI (reference sequence). This CDR3 is CASSYNRGHNNPPLHF. The DNA of the CDR3 is TGTGCCAGCAGTTACAATCGCGGCCACAATAATCCACCCCTCCACTTT.

This clonotype appeared a few times. The rearrangement uses TRBV7-2 and TRBJ1-2; weak D call: TRBD1 (5 bases). Germline loops: CDR1 SGHTA, CDR2 FQGNSA. With 2 bases removed from V and 7 bases from J, the gap between germline ends came to 14 bases. CDR3 size: 14 residues. Here the CDR3 DNA reads TGTGCCAGCAGCTTAACTCAGGGTCGAAGTGGCTACACCTTC. Protein: CASSLTQGRSGYTF.

The J gene is TRBJ2-5, the V gene TRBV29-1, with a weak D call TRBD2 (6 bases). Trimming took off 6 bases at V and 7 bases at J, with 21 bases between the two ends. CDR3 length: 14 amino acids. Germline V CDR1 and CDR2: SQVTM, ANQGSEA. The CDR3, as DNA: TGCAGCGTCGAGCGGGTGAGAGGCATGCGGACCCAGTACTTC. It yields the protein CSVERVRGMRTQYF. Supplemented by reference TRBV29-1 and TRBJ2-5, the full variable domain reads SAVISQKPSRDICQRGTSLTIQCQVDSQVTMMFWYRQQPGQSLTLIATANQGSEATYESGFVIDKFPISRPNLTFSTLTVSNMSPEDSSIYLCSVERVRGMRTQYFGPGTRLLVL.

This sequence joins TRBV7-2 and TRBJ2-1; 10 bases match TRBD2. Germline trimming cut 6 bases from V and 4 bases from J; bases unmatched to any gene: 6. The CDR3 runs 15 residues. Germline V gene sequence: CDR1 SGHTA, CDR2 FQGNSA. The CDR3 sequence is CASSLAGDKYNEQFF. Here the CDR3 DNA reads TGTGCCAGCAGTCTAGCGGGAGATAAATACAATGAGCAGTTCTTC.

The chain has TRBV28 and TRBJ2-5, with D possibly matching TRBD2 (6 bases). The J call may be mistaken, given a closer DNA end match to TRBJ2-7. The CDR3 totals 12 residues. CDR1 and CDR2 (germline): MDHEN, SYDVKM. The CDR3 DNA reads as TGTGCCAGCACGGGGGATTCGGGCGAGCAGTACTTC. Protein: CASTGDSGEQYF.